These 29 T cell receptor beta chains were sequenced from one sample in a study of T cells in Graves' hyperthyroidism and ophthalmopathy. The investigators amplified TCR beta CDR3 regions from RNA transcripts. HTBI primers drove first-round RT-PCR of the TCR CDR3. TCRdb itself ran the multiplex PCR reads through MiXCR, one entry per CDR3 protein. This sample has hundreds of thousands of distinct CDR3 sequences, with around 16% found just once. Sample: blood. These receptors were taken from a woman aged 18 to 35 with Graves' hyperthyroidism that later progressed to Graves' ophthalmopathy.

This clonotype was seen repeatedly, ten times or more. The chain is built from TRBV18 and TRBJ2-2, with 9 bases identical to TRBD2. V gave up 3 bases and J gave up 3 bases; unmatched junction bases: 8. The CDR3 spans 17 residues. Germline CDR1 is KGHSH and CDR2 is LQKENI. In nucleotides, the CDR3 is TGTGCCAGCTCACCCTCAGCGGGAGGTCGGTACACCGGGGAGCTGTTTTTT. This sequence encodes CASSPSAGGRYTGELFF.

The sample holds many counts of this clonotype. The chain couples TRBV5-1 to TRBJ2-1; 14 bases are shared with TRBD2. The CDR3 covers 16 residues. CDR1 is SGHRS and CDR2 is YFSETQ in the germline V gene. V shed 7 bases, J shed 6 bases, and the junction held 9 bases outside the gene matches. Here the CDR3 DNA reads TGCGCCAGCGTAATAGGTGGGACTAGCGGGAGCAATGAGCAGTTCTTC. This gives the protein CASVIGGTSGSNEQFF.

This clonotype was seen at least ten times. The chain employs TRBV15 and TRBJ1-5; D is perhaps TRBD1 (6 bases). V shed 0 bases and J shed 7 bases, with 13 bases lying between them. The CDR3 extends over 15 amino acids. Germline V gene sequence: CDR1 LNHNV, CDR2 YYDKDF (reference sequence). In nucleotides, the CDR3 is TGTGCCACCAGCAGAGATGGCGACAGGCTACAGCCCCAGCATTTT. Protein sequence: CATSRDGDRLQPQHF.

As concerns this clonotype: This may come from a read error, since a much larger clone is one base off. The V gene is TRBV2, the J gene TRBJ1-6, with 9 bases identical to TRBD1. The CDR3 has 16 residues. Germline assignment: CDR1 SNHLY and CDR2 FYNNEI. Written as DNA, the CDR3 is TGTGCCAGCAGTGAGGCCGGGACAGGGTTTTTCTCACCCCTCAACTTT. This translates into CASSEAGTGFFSPLNF.

This clonotype was recorded at least ten times. This chain links TRBV28 with TRBJ2-3; D unresolved. Germline CDR1 reads MDHEN; CDR2 reads SYDVKM. The V end lost 3 bases, the J end lost 6 bases, and 16 bases lay between the germline ends. The CDR3 extends over 15 amino acids. CDR3 DNA: TGTGCCAGCAGTTTTGATTATGGTGTTATGGATACGCAGTATTTT. It is translated as CASSFDYGVMDTQYF.

This clonotype was counted ten times or more. V and J are TRBV15 and TRBJ1-5; TRBD1 aligns across 9 bases. The CDR3 has 18 residues. Per germline, CDR1 LNHNV and CDR2 YYDKDF (reference sequence). The V segment lost 3 bases and the J segment 3 bases; nucleotides outside the gene matches: 12. The DNA of the CDR3 is TGTGCCACCAGCAGGCCCGGGACAGGGATGGAAAACAATCAGCCCCAGCATTTT. It is translated as CATSRPGTGMENNQPQHF.

This clonotype was detected many times. The V and J genes are TRBV12-3 or TRBV12-4 and TRBJ2-3; TRBD2 aligns across 13 bases. The length of the CDR3 is 17 residues. After removal of 6 bases from V and 5 bases from J, the junction contained 11 bases not matched to a gene. The CDR3 here is CASSLWTSGSSGDTQYF. CDR3 DNA: TGTGCCAGCAGCCTTTGGACTAGCGGGAGCTCTGGAGATACGCAGTATTTT.

The chain has TRBV30 and TRBJ2-7, with TRBD2 matching over 7 bases. CDR1 and CDR2 from the germline V gene are GTSNPN and SVGIG (reference sequence). V gave up 2 bases and J gave up 4 bases; unmatched junction bases: 8. The CDR3 contains 14 residues. Written as DNA, the CDR3 is TGTGCCTGGAGTCGGGGGGACGGCCTTTACGAGCAGTACTTC. Translating it yields CAWSRGDGLYEQYF.

The CDR3, as DNA: TGCGCCAGCAGCTTGGACGGGACTAGCGGAACCTACAATGAGCAGTTCTTC. It specifies CASSLDGTSGTYNEQFF. The V and J genes are TRBV5-1 and TRBJ2-1; 11 bases match TRBD2. CDR3 length: 17 amino acids. V shed 0 bases and J 2 bases; nucleotides not matched to a gene: 4. Germline loops: CDR1 SGHRS, CDR2 YFSETQ.

This clonotype was counted many times. DNA for the CDR3: TGTGCCAGCAGTGCACAGGAGAATGAAAAACTGTTTTTT. It translates to CASSAQENEKLFF. The V gene is TRBV2, the J gene TRBJ1-4; TRBD1 is a possible D gene (5 bases). This CDR3 is built from 13 residues. Germline V gene sequence: CDR1 SNHLY, CDR2 FYNNEI. Trimming removed 4 bases at V and 5 bases at J, with 8 bases between.

The genes are TRBV2 and TRBJ2-5; no firm D call. The V gene lost 1 base and the J gene lost 5 bases, with 17 bases spanning the gap. This CDR3 contains 16 residues. Germline V lookup: CDR1 SNHLY, CDR2 FYNNEI. The CDR3 protein is CASSEVDRGGGETQYF. CDR3 DNA sequence: TGTGCCAGCAGTGAAGTCGACCGAGGCGGTGGGGAGACCCAGTACTTC.

Many counts were recorded for this clonotype. In DNA, the CDR3 is TGTGCCAGCAGTGATAGTGAAGCCTACATGAACACTGAAGCTTTCTTT. Its translation: CASSDSEAYMNTEAFF. This chain uses TRBV2 with TRBJ1-1; D not certain. Trimming cost V 3 bases and J 0 bases, with 14 bases left between them. Per the germline V gene, CDR1 is SNHLY and CDR2 is FYNNEI. The CDR3 spans 16 residues.

J is TRBJ2-3 and V is TRBV3-1, with D possibly matching TRBD2 (6 bases). This CDR3 has 19 amino acids. The germline gives CDR1 LGHDT, CDR2 YNNKEL (reference sequence). V was trimmed by 1 base and J by 0 bases, leaving 20 bases between them. The CDR3 DNA is TGTGCCAGCAGCCAAGTTTACATTTGGCTAGCGCATAGCACAGATACGCAGTATTTT. Translated, it gives CASSQVYIWLAHSTDTQYF.

This clonotype has just one count. The DNA is left out, because the CDR3 cannot be placed on it with certainty; the CDR3 is given as TCRdb lists it. This chain connects TRBV7-8 to TRBJ2-1; TRBD1 was called by the table and not checked on the DNA. The CDR3 sequence runs 19 residues, both termini included. The germline V gene has CDR1 SGHVS and CDR2 FQNEAQ. CDR3 protein: CASSFYICSAKAPDNEQFF.

This clonotype was seen more than once but under ten times. J is TRBJ2-2 and V is TRBV4-1; TRBD1 matches at 7 bases. After removal of 0 bases from V and 4 bases from J, the junction contained 8 bases not matched to a gene. The CDR3 contains 17 residues. Germline V lookup: CDR1 MGHRA, CDR2 YSYEKL. The DNA for the CDR3 is TGCGCCAGCAGCCAAGAAATCAGACAGGGAAGCACCGGGGAGCTGTTTTTT. This translates into CASSQEIRQGSTGELFF.

This clonotype was seen repeatedly, ten times or more. The chain carries TRBV7-9 and TRBJ1-2, with D possibly matching TRBD1 (5 bases). The CDR3 contains 14 residues. With 5 bases removed from V and 7 bases from J, the gap between germline ends came to 17 bases. CDR1 is SEHNR, CDR2 FQNEAQ, per germline (reference sequence). This chain's CDR3 is CASSGYGEGVGYTF. As DNA, the CDR3 is TGTGCCAGCAGCGGATACGGGGAAGGGGTTGGCTACACCTTC.

This clonotype was seen more than once but under ten times. The CDR3 DNA is TGTGCCAGCAGTTACTCCCCCGGGCAGGGGTTCAGTGAGCAGTTCTTC. It codes for CASSYSPGQGFSEQFF. V is TRBV6-2 or TRBV6-3 and J is TRBJ2-1; a possible D gene is TRBD1 (6 bases). Between the trimmed V and J ends, which lost 0 bases and 9 bases, there was a span of 18 bases. Per the germline V gene, CDR1 is MNHEY and CDR2 is SVGEGT. The CDR3 is 16 amino acids.

The chain joins TRBV19 to TRBJ2-7; 7 nucleotides line up with TRBD2. Germline-derived CDR1 and CDR2 are LNHDA and SQIVND (reference sequence). V was pared by 4 bases and J by 5 bases, with 17 bases of the junction left unmatched. The CDR3 spans 17 residues. The CDR3 DNA reads as TGTGCCAGTAGTACTATGTCGGGATATATGGGAGGGCACGAGCAGTACTTC. It is translated as CASSTMSGYMGGHEQYF.

This clonotype has a count of ten or more. The chain is built from TRBV28 and TRBJ1-1; TRBD1 aligns across 8 bases. This CDR3 is 15 amino acids long. Per germline, CDR1 MDHEN and CDR2 SYDVKM. The V segment lost 3 bases and the J segment 6 bases; nucleotides outside the gene matches: 9. The CDR3 spells CASSFSAQGASEAFF. The CDR3 bases are TGTGCCAGCAGTTTTTCAGCCCAGGGGGCGTCTGAAGCTTTCTTT. Variable domain in full (rest from reference TRBV28 and TRBJ1-1): DVKVTQSSRYLVKRTGEKVFLECVQDMDHENMFWYRQDPGLGLRLIYFSYDVKMKEKGDIPEGYSVSREKKERFSLILESASTNQTSMYLCASSFSAQGASEAFFGQGTRLTVV.

Concerning this clonotype: A much more abundant neighbour one base away suggests this may be a read error. A read error is likely, as this CDR3 ends without the conserved phenylalanine or tryptophan. V and J are TRBV28 and TRBJ2-7, with D maybe TRBD1 (5 bases). The CDR3 runs to 16 residues. The ends were cut back, 5 bases at V and 3 bases at J, with 20 bases in the middle. In germline, CDR1 is MDHEN, CDR2 SYDVKM. The CDR3 protein is CASSGALGAGGYEQYS. In DNA, the CDR3 is TGTGCCAGCAGTGGGGCTTTAGGGGCAGGTGGCTACGAGCAGTACTCC.

Many counts were recorded for this clonotype. The chain uses TRBV20-1 and TRBJ2-2, with 10 nucleotides matching TRBD2. Germline assignment: CDR1 DFQATT and CDR2 SNEGSKA (reference sequence). V lost 3 bases and J lost 6; bases outside the gene matches: 7. The CDR3 has 15 amino acids. The CDR3 nucleotides are TGCAGTGCTAGTTTAGCGGGAGGTATCGCCGGGGAGCTGTTTTTT. Translation gives CSASLAGGIAGELFF.

A few counts support this clonotype. The rearrangement uses TRBV5-4 and TRBJ2-1; TRBD2 matches at 9 bases. Germline-derived CDR1 and CDR2 are SGHNT and YYREEE (reference sequence). J gave up 6 bases and V 2 bases, and 3 bases lay outside the gene matches. This CDR3 region has 14 residues. For the CDR3, the DNA is TGTGCCAGCAGCTTCTGCGGGAGGGGCAATGAGCAGTTCTTC. This sequence encodes CASSFCGRGNEQFF.

Ten or more counts support this clonotype. The rearrangement joins TRBV28 to TRBJ2-1, with 9 positions matching TRBD2. This CDR3 comprises 24 residues. Germline CDR1 and CDR2: MDHEN and SYDVKM. Losses at the gene ends were 3 bases for V and 5 bases for J; bases not matched to a gene: 32. The CDR3 DNA is TGTGCCAGCAGTTTCGGGGTGTTCGACGTCGGGGCTAGCGGGGAGCGACTAACTCACAATGAGCAGTTCTTC. Protein: CASSFGVFDVGASGERLTHNEQFF.

This clonotype was seen only a few times. CDR3 sequence reads: CASSSGVTGELFF. The CDR3 DNA reads TGTGCCAGCAGTTCCGGGGTAACCGGGGAGCTGTTTTTT. The J gene is TRBJ2-2, the V gene TRBV27; perhaps TRBD2 as D (5 bases). Germline V gene lookup returns CDR1 MNHEY and CDR2 SMNVEV (reference sequence). This CDR3 is built from 13 residues. V was shortened by 4 bases and J by 5 bases, with 8 bases between the two germline ends.

The sample holds many counts of this clonotype. The rearrangement uses TRBV29-1 and TRBJ2-3, with D possibly being TRBD1 or TRBD2 (7 bases each). The germline V gene encodes CDR1 SQVTM and CDR2 ANQGSEA. Trimming shortened V by 8 bases and J by 3 bases, and 18 bases separated the two germline ends. The CDR3 covers 14 residues. The CDR3 loop reads CSPVRQGGTDTQYF. The DNA of the CDR3 is TGCAGCCCCGTAAGGCAGGGGGGGACAGATACGCAGTATTTT.

This clonotype was counted many times. The J gene is TRBJ1-3, the V gene TRBV2; D unresolved. Germline-derived CDR1 and CDR2 are SNHLY and FYNNEI. The CDR3 extends over 15 amino acids. The V and J ends lost 1 base and 0 bases respectively, with 7 bases between them. The CDR3 nucleotides read TGTGCCAGCAGTGAAGTTCGGTTCTCTGGAAACACCATATATTTT. Translation: CASSEVRFSGNTIYF.

This clonotype showed up just a few times. The chain is built from TRBV12-3 or TRBV12-4 and TRBJ2-2, with 9 bases that match TRBD1. The V segment lost 4 bases and the J segment 6 bases; nucleotides outside the gene matches: 0. This CDR3 has 13 amino acids. This CDR3 reads CASSYRGPGELFF. The CDR3 DNA is TGTGCCAGCAGTTACAGGGGGCCCGGGGAGCTGTTTTTT.

This clonotype was seen at least ten times. The chain combines TRBV30 with TRBJ1-2; D unresolved. In germline, CDR1 is GTSNPN, CDR2 SVGIG (reference sequence). The CDR3 contains 16 residues. V lost 2 bases, J lost 0 bases, and 16 bases lay in between. The CDR3 region has the DNA TGTGCCTGGAGTAAGGCAGCCCTAGGTTCTAACTATGGCTACACCTTC. It yields the protein CAWSKAALGSNYGYTF.

This clonotype has a count of ten or more. V and J are TRBV2 and TRBJ2-7; tentatively, D is TRBD1 (6 bases). Looked up from germline, CDR1 is SNHLY and CDR2 is FYNNEI. Between the trimmed V and J ends, which lost 6 bases and 4 bases, there was a span of 22 bases. The CDR3 spans 16 residues. Here the CDR3 DNA reads TGTGCCAGCAGCGGTTCGGGACACCAACTCCTGTACGAGCAGTACTTC. As protein: CASSGSGHQLLYEQYF.